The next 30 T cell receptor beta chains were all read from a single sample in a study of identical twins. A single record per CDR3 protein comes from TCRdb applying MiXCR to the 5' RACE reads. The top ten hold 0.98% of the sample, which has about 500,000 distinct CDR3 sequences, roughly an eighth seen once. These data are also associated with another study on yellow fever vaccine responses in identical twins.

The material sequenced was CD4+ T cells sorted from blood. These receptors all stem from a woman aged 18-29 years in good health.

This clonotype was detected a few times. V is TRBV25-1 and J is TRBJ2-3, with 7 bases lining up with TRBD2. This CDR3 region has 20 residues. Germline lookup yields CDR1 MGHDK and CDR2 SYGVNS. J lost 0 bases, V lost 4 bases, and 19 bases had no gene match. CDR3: CASSAIFWGERDTSTDTQYF. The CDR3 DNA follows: TGTGCCAGCAGTGCAATTTTCTGGGGAGAGCGGGATACTAGCACAGATACGCAGTATTTT. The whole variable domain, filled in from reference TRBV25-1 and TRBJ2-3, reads EADIYQTPRYLVIGTGKKITLECSQTMGHDKMYWYQQDPGMELHLIHYSYGVNSTEKGDLSSESTVSRIRTEHFPLTLESARPSHTSQYLCASSAIFWGERDTSTDTQYFGPGTRLTVL.

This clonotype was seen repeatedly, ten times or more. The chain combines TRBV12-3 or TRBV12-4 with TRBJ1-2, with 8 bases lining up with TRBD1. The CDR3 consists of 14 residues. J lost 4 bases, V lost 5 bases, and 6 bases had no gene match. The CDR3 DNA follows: TGTGCCAGCAGTCCTCGACAGGGGCTCTATGGCTACACCTTC. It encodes CASSPRQGLYGYTF.

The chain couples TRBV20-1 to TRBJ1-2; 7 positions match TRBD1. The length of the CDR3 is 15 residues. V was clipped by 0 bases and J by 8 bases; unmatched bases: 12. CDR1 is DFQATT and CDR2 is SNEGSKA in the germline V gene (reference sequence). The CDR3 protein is CSARDSRTGPRGYTF. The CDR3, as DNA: TGCAGTGCTAGAGATTCCCGGACAGGCCCCCGGGGCTACACCTTC.

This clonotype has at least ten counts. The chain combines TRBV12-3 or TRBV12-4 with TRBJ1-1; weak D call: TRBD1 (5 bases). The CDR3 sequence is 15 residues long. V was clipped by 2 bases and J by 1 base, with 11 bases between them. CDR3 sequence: CASSLRSGGNTEAFF. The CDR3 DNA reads TGTGCCAGCAGTTTACGGTCTGGGGGGAACACTGAAGCTTTCTTT.

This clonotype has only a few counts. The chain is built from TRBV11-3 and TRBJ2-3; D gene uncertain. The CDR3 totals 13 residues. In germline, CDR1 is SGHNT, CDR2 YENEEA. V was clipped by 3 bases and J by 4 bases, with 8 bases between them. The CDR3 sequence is CASSLEFPDTQYF. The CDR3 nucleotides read TGTGCCAGCAGCTTGGAATTTCCAGATACGCAGTATTTT. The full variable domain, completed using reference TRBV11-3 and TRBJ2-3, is EAGVVQSPRYKIIEKKQPVAFWCNPISGHNTLYWYLQNLGQGPELLIRYENEEAVDDSQLPKDRFSAERLKGVDSTLKIQPAELGDSAVYLCASSLEFPDTQYFGPGTRLTVL.

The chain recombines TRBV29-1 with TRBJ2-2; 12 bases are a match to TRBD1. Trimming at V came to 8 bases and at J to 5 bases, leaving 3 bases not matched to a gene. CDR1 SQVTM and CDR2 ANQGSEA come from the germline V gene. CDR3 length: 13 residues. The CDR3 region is CSTGQGATGELFF. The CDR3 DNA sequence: TGCAGCACGGGACAGGGGGCTACCGGGGAGCTGTTTTTT.

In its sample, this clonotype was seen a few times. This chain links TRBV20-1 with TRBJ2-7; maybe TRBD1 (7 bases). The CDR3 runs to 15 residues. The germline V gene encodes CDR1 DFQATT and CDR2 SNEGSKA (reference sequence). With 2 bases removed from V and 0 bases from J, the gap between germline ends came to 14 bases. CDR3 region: CSARNSGGGSYEQYF. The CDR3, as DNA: TGCAGTGCTAGAAATTCAGGGGGAGGCTCCTACGAGCAGTACTTC.

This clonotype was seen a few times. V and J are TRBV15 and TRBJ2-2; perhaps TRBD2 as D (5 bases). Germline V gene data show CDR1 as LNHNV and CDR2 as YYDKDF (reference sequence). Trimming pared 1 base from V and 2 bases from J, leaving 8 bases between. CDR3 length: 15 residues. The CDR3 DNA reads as TGTGCCACCAGCAGAGGGACTCTAAACACCGGGGAGCTGTTTTTT. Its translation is CATSRGTLNTGELFF.

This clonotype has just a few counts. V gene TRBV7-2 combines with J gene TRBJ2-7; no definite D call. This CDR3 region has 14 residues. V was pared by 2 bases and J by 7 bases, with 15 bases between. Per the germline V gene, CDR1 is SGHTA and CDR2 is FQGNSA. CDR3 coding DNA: TGTGCCAGCAGCTTACGGCGGAAAGGTGGAGAGCAGTACTTC. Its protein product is CASSLRRKGGEQYF.

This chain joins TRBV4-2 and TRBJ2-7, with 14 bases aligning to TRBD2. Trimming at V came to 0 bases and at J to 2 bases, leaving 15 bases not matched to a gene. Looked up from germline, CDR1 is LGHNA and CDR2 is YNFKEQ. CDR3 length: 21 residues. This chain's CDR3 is CASSQDGTSGREWEAPYEQYF. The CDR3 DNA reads TGTGCCAGCAGCCAAGACGGGACTAGCGGGAGAGAGTGGGAGGCCCCCTACGAGCAGTACTTC.

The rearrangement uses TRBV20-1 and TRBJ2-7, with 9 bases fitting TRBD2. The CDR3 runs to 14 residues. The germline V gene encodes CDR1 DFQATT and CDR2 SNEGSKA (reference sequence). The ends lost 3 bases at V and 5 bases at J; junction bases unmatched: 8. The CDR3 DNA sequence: TGCAGTGCTAGCCACGCTAGCGGGAACGACGAGCAGTACTTC. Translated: CSASHASGNDEQYF.

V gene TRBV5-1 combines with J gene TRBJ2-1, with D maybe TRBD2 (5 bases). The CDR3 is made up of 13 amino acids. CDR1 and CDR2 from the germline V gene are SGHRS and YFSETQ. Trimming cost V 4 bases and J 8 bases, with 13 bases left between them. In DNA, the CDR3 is TGCGCCAGCAGCCCTCGTTGGACTGATGAGCAGTTCTTC. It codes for CASSPRWTDEQFF.

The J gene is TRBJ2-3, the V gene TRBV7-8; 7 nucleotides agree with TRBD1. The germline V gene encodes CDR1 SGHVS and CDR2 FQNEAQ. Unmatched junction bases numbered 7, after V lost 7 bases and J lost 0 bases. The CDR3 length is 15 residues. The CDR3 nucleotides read TGTGCCAGCAACTCTAGGACAGGCAGCACAGATACGCAGTATTTT. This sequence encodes CASNSRTGSTDTQYF.

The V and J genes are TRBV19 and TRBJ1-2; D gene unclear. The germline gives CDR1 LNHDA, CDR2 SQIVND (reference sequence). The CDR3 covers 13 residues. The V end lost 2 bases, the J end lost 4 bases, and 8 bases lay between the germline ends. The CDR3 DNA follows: TGTGCCAGTAGTATAACCGGAGGCTATGGCTACACCTTC. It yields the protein CASSITGGYGYTF.

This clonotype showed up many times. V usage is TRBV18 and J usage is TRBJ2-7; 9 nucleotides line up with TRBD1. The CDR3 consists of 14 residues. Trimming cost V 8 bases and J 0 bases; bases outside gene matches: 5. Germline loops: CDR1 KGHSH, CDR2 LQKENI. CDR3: CASTPGQGSYEQYF. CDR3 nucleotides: TGTGCCAGCACCCCGGGACAGGGCTCCTACGAGCAGTACTTC.

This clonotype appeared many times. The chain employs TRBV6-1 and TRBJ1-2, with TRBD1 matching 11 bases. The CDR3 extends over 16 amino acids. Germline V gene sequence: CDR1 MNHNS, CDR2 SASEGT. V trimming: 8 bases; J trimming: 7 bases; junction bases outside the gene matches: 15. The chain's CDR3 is CASLGQGGQGALGYTF. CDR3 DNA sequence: TGTGCCAGCTTGGGCCAAGGAGGACAGGGGGCGCTTGGCTACACCTTC.

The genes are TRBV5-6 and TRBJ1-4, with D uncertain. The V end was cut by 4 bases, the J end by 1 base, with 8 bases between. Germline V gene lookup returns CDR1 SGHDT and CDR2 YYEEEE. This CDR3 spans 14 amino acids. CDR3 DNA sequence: TGTGCCAGCAGCCGGGCGGGAACTAATGAAAAACTGTTTTTT. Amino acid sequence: CASSRAGTNEKLFF.

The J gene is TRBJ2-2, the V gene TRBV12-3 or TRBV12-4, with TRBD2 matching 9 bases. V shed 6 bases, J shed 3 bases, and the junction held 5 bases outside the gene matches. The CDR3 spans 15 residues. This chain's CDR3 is CASRPIAGDTGELFF. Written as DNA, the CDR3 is TGTGCCAGCAGACCAATAGCGGGGGACACCGGGGAGCTGTTTTTT.

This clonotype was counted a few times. CDR3 bases: TGCAGTCCCTCGGTGGGGGGGCCTCGCGAGCAGTACTTC. As protein: CSPSVGGPREQYF. This rearrangement joins TRBV20-1 to TRBJ2-7; maybe TRBD2 (7 bases). The CDR3 has 13 residues. CDR1 is DFQATT, CDR2 SNEGSKA, per germline (reference sequence). Trimming stripped 8 bases from V and 6 bases from J, with 20 bases between.

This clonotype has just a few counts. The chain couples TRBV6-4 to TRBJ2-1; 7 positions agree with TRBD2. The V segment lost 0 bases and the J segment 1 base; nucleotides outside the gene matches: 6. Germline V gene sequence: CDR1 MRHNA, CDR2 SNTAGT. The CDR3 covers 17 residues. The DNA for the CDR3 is TGTGCCAGCAGTGACTCTCTGGGCGGGGGATCCTACAATGAGCAGTTCTTC. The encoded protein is CASSDSLGGGSYNEQFF.

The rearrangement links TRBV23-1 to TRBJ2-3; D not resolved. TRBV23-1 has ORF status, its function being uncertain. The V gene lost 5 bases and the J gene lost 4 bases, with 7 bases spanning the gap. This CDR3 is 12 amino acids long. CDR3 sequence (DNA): TGCGCCAGCAGTACTAAGGCAGATACGCAGTATTTT. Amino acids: CASSTKADTQYF.

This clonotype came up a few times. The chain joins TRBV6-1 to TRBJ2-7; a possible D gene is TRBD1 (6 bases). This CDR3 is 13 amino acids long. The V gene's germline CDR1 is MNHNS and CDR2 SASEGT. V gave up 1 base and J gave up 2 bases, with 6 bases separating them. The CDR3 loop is CASSEGDTYEQYF. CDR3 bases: TGTGCCAGCAGTGAAGGGGACACCTACGAGCAGTACTTC.

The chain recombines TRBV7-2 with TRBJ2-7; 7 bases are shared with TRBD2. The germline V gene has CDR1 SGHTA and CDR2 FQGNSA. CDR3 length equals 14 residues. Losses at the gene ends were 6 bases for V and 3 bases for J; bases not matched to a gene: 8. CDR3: CASRKSLADYEQYF. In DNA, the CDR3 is TGTGCCAGCAGAAAGTCCCTAGCGGACTACGAGCAGTACTTC.

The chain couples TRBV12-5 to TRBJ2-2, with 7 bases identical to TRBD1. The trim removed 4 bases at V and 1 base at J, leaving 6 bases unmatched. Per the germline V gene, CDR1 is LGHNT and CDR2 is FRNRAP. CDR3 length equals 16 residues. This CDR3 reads CASGSLTGVNTGELFF. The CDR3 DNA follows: TGTGCTAGTGGTTCCCTAACAGGGGTGAACACCGGGGAGCTGTTTTTT.

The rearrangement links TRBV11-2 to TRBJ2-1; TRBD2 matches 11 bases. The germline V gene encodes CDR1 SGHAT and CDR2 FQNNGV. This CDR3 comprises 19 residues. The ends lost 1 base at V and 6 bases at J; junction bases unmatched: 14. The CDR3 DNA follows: TGTGCCAGCAGCTTAGTGGGTCTAGCGGGAGGTATACAAATCAATGAGCAGTTCTTC. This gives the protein CASSLVGLAGGIQINEQFF.

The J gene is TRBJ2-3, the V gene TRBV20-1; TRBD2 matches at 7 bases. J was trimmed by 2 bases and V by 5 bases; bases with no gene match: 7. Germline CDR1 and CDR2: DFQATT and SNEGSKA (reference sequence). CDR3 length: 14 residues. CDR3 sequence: CSAESGGYTDTQYF. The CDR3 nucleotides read TGCAGTGCTGAATCCGGGGGGTACACAGATACGCAGTATTTT.

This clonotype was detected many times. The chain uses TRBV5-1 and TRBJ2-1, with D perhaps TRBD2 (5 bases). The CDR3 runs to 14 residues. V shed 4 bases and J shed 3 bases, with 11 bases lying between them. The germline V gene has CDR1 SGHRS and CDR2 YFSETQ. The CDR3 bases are TGCGCCAGCAGCGCTAGCAGTTACTACAATGAGCAGTTCTTC. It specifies CASSASSYYNEQFF.

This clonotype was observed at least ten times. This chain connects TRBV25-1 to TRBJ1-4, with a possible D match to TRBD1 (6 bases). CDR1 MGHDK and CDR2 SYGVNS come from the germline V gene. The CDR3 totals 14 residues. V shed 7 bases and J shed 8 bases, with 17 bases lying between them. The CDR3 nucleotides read TGTGCCAGCACAATCGGCGGGGGCTACGAAAAACTGTTTTTT. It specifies CASTIGGGYEKLFF.

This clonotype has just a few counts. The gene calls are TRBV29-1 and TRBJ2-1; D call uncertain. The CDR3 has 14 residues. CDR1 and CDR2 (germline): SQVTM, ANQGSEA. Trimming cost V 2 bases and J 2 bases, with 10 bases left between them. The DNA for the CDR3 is TGCAGCGTTGAAAGGTCGGCAGCCTACAATGAGCAGTTCTTC. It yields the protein CSVERSAAYNEQFF.

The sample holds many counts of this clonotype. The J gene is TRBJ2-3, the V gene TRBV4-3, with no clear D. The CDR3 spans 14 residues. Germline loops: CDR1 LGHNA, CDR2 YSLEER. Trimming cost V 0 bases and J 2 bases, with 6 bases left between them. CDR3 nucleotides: TGCGCCAGCAGCCAAGATAGGATCACAGATACGCAGTATTTT. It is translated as CASSQDRITDTQYF.